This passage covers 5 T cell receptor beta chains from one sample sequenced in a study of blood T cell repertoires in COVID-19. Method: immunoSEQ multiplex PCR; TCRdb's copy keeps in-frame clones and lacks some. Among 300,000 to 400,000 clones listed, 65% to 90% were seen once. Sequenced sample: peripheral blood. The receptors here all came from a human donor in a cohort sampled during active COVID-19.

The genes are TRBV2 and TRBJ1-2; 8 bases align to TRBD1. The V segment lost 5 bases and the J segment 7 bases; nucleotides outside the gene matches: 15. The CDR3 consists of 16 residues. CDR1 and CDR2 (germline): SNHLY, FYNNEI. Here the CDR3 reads CASSLTDRAGNAGYTF. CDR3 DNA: TGTGCCAGCAGTCTTACGGACAGGGCAGGCAACGCTGGCTACACCTTC.

Here the CDR3 reads CASSSLAQGNTEAFF. DNA of the CDR3: TGTGCCAGCAGCTCCCTCGCCCAGGGAAACACTGAAGCTTTCTTT. The chain recombines TRBV5-4 with TRBJ1-1, with D perhaps matching TRBD1 (5 bases). CDR1 SGHNT and CDR2 YYREEE come from the germline V gene (reference sequence). Between the trimmed V and J ends, which lost 3 bases and 2 bases, there was a span of 14 bases. The CDR3 runs to 15 residues.

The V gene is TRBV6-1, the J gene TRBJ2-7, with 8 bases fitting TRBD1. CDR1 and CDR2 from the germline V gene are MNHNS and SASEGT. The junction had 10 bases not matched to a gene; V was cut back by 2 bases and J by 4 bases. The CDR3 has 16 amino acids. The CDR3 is CASSELSGTGSYEQYF. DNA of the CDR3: TGTGCCAGCAGTGAACTTTCCGGGACAGGATCTTACGAGCAGTACTTC.

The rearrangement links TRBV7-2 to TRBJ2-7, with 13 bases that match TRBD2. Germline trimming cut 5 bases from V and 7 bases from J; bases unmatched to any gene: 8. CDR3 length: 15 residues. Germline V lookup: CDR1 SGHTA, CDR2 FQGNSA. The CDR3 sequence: CASSQLAGGPVEQYF. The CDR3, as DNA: TGTGCCAGCAGCCAACTAGCGGGGGGGCCGGTGGAGCAGTACTTC.

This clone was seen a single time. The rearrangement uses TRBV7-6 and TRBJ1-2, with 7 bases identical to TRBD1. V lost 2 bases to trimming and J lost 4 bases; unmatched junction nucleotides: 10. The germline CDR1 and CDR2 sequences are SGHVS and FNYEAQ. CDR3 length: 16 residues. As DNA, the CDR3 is TGTGCCAGCAGCTTAAAATTGGGCAGGGGGATCTATGGCTACACCTTC. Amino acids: CASSLKLGRGIYGYTF.